This T cell receptor (beta chain) appears in the sequencing data of a study of T cell responses to AZD1222 COVID-19 vaccine. Study-wide points: Most donors were white British and more were female, and clonal diversity was possibly underestimated.

Data came from immunoSEQ multiplex PCR; TCRdb stores just in-frame clones and leaves some out. This table has about 200,000 clones, over 85% appearing once. Germline V lookup: CDR1 KGHSH, CDR2 LQKENI. Trimming removed 3 bases from V and 5 bases from J, with 13 bases in between. The CDR3 runs 14 residues. As to this clone: What it binds is not known. This same CDR3 is encoded by further DNA sequences in the sample.

Here the sequenced sample was peripheral blood, taken 28 days after the second AZD1222 dose. The clonotype was recovered from an adult who received the AZD1222 COVID-19 vaccine. The genes are TRBV18 and TRBJ2-5, with D maybe TRBD2 (6 bases). The CDR3 bases are TGTGCCAGCTCACCGGTCGGGGGAGGCGAGACCCAGTACTTC. This codes for CASSPVGGGETQYF.